The clone carrying this T cell receptor (beta chain) has just a few counts. This specimen belongs to a study of Ad26.COV2.S vaccination and SARS-CoV-2 variants. Study background: The authors gave Ad26.COV2.S intramuscularly, either once or twice 56 days apart.

This CDR3 contains 15 residues. The germline V gene encodes CDR1 LGHDT and CDR2 YNNKEL (reference sequence). After removal of 4 bases from V and 4 bases from J, the junction contained 7 bases not matched to a gene. Generated by immunoSEQ multiplex PCR, the TCRdb table keeps only in-frame clones and is missing some. Among approximately 250,000 clones listed, about 83% were seen once. The treatment here: some 19 received Ad26.COV2.S at low or high dose, single or two shots; 5 received placebo; per-sample allocation not given. Specimen acquisition occurred on day 63 following the initial vaccine or placebo injection.

Sequenced here: peripheral blood, sampled in a trial of Ad26.COV2.S vaccine versus placebo. The rearrangement links TRBV3-1 (or the pseudogene TRBV3-2) to TRBJ1-3, with TRBD1 matching 7 bases. The clonotype was recovered from a person between 18 and 65 years old who received the Ad26.COV2.S COVID-19 vaccine or a placebo. CDR3 DNA sequence: TGTGCCAGCAGCCTCTTACAGGGGATCGGAAACACCATATATTTT. Amino acid sequence: CASSLLQGIGNTIYF.